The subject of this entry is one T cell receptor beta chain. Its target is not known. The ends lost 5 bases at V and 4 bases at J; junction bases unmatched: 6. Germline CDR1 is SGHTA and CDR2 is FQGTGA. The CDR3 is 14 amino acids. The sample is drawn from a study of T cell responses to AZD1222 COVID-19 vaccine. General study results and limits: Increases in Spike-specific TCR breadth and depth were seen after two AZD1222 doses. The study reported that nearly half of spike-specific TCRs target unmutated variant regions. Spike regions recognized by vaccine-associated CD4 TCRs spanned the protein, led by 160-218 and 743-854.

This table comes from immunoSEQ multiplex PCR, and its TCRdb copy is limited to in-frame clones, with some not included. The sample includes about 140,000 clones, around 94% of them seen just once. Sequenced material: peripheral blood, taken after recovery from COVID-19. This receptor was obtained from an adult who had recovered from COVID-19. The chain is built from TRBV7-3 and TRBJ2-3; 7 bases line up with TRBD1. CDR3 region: CASSPGTDADTQYF. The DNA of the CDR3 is TGTGCCAGCAGCCCGGGGACAGATGCAGATACGCAGTATTTT. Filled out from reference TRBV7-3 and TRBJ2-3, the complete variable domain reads GAGVSQTPSNKVTEKGKYVELRCDPISGHTALYWYRQSLGQGPEFLIYFQGTGAADDSGLPNDRFFAVRPEGSVSTLKIQRTERGDSAVYLCASSPGTDADTQYFGPGTRLTVL.